Many counts were recorded for the clone carrying this TCR beta chain. Antigen specificity is unknown. The data stem from a study of T-cell reconstitution after alpha-beta-depleted transplantation in children. Germline V gene sequence: CDR1 MDHEN, CDR2 SYDVKM. The CDR3 has 13 amino acids. With 8 bases removed from V and 2 bases from J, the gap between germline ends came to 9 bases. Study-wide results and limits: From surviving recipient T cells and thymic progenitors came the high day-60 TCRbeta diversity observed in some patients. About two months after transplant, alpha-beta T cells reportedly came from several hundred expanded graft clones.

TCRbeta library construction was performed incorporating unique molecular identifiers. TCRdb reprocessed the PCR reads via MiXCR and lists one record per CDR3 protein. The sample contains approximately 500,000 distinct CDR3 sequences, roughly a tenth of which appear only once. This chain joins TRBV28 and TRBJ2-2, with D unclear. This receptor was identified in a child aged 2-15 years with inherited bone marrow failure, due to receive a stem cell transplant. The specimen was PBMCs, collected before TCRalphabeta/CD19-depleted stem cell transplant. The CDR3 protein is CASHLTNTGELFF. The DNA of the CDR3 is TGTGCCAGCCATTTAACCAACACCGGGGAGCTGTTTTTT.